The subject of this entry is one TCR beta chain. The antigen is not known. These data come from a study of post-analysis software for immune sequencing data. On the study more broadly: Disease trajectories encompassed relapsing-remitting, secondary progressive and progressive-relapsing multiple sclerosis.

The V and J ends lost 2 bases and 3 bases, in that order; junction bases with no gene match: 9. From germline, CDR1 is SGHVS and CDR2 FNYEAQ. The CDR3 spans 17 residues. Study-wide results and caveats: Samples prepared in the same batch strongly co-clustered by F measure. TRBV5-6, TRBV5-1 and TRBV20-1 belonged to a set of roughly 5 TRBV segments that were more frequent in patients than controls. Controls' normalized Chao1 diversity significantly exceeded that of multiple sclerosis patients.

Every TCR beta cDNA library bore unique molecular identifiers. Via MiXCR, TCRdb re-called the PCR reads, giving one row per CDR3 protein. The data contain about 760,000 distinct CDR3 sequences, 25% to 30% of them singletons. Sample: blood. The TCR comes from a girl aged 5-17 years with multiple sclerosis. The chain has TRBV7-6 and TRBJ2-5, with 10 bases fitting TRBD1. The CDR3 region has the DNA TGTGCCAGCAGCTTATGGACCACCGGGACAGGGGAAGAGACCCAGTACTTC. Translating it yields CASSLWTTGTGEETQYF.